Listed below are T cell receptor beta chains from one sample, sequenced in a study of response to subunit inactivated influenza vaccine. MiXCR, applied by TCRdb to the RT-PCR reads, yields one record per CDR3 protein. This table has about 180,000 distinct CDR3 sequences, 9.2% appearing once. Sequenced here: non-naive T cells sorted from PBMCs, sampled on the day of vaccination. The origin of the receptors is a man aged 50-60 years who received an inactivated influenza vaccine. Each CDR3 is given with its conserved first and last residue. Fields, in order: V gene, J gene, D gene, clone size, CDR3 DNA, CDR3 protein. A D gene is named only where the DNA matches it firmly. A clone size is listed for some rows: how often the clone was seen (once, few, many), or a class if it is expanded.

>TRBV11-2|TRBJ2-7|.|.
TGTGCCAGCAAGGGCCGGGACCCCTACGAGCAGTACTTC
CASKGRDPYEQYF
>TRBV7-2|TRBJ2-3|TRBD2|many
TGTGCCAGCAGAGAAACTAGCGGGAGCACAGATACGCAGTATTTT
CASRETSGSTDTQYF
>TRBV12-3/TRBV12-4|TRBJ1-5|.|many
TGTGCCAGCAGTCCCCTGGGGGGTAGCGGTCAGCCCCAGCATTTT
CASSPLGGSGQPQHF
>TRBV20-1|TRBJ1-1|.|few
TGCAGTGCTACACGCCGGCAGATTGAGGCTTTCTTT
CSATRRQIEAFF
>TRBV9|TRBJ2-5|.|few
TGTGCCAGCAGCGGAAGCGCATCCTACCAAGAGACCCAGTACTTC
CASSGSASYQETQYF
>TRBV5-6|TRBJ2-1|.|few
TGTGCCAGCAGCTTGAGAGTCAGTGAGCAGTTCTTC
CASSLRVSEQFF
>TRBV6-2/TRBV6-3|TRBJ2-1|TRBD1|few
TGTGCCAGCATCAGTACGACCCAGGGGGCAGGGGGCAATGAGCAGTTCTTC
CASISTTQGAGGNEQFF
>TRBV29-1|TRBJ1-2|TRBD1|.
TGCAGCGTTGATCGGGACAGTCTGGTGGGCTACACCTTC
CSVDRDSLVGYTF
>TRBV5-1|TRBJ2-4|TRBD1|many
TGCGCCAGCAGCTTGGAGGGACAGCCTTCAGACATTCAGTACTTC
CASSLEGQPSDIQYF
>TRBV20-1|TRBJ2-3|.|.
TGCAGTGCTAGCGGAGGGGGCGGGGGGTCGGATACGCAGTATTTT
CSASGGGGGSDTQYF
>TRBV5-1|TRBJ2-3|.|many
TGCGCCAGCAGCTCCGGGAACTCAAGGTCAGATACGCAGTATTTT
CASSSGNSRSDTQYF
>TRBV7-2|TRBJ2-7|.|.
TGTGCCAGCACCCTAACGGGTGGCTACGAGCAGTACTTC
CASTLTGGYEQYF
>TRBV24-1|TRBJ1-4|TRBD1|.
TGTGCCACCAGTGAGTCGACAGGGAAGGGTGAAAAACTGTTTTTT
CATSESTGKGEKLFF
>TRBV5-5|TRBJ1-5|TRBD1|few
TGTGCCAGCAGCTCCGGGACAGGGGGGATTCAGCCCCAGCATTTT
CASSSGTGGIQPQHF
>TRBV29-1|TRBJ2-1|TRBD2|many
TGCAGCTCTTCAGCCGGGGGGGTGACATTCTTC
CSSSAGGVTFF
>TRBV2|TRBJ2-7|TRBD2|few
TGTGCCAGCGGGAGGGCCACCTACGAGCAGTACTTC
CASGRATYEQYF
>TRBV29-1|TRBJ2-5|.|.
TGCAGCGTTGAAGGGGAGGCGGGCACGCACGAGACCCAGTACTTC
CSVEGEAGTHETQYF
>TRBV20-1|TRBJ1-6|.|many
TGCAGTGCTAGGGCCGGGACCGTGAATTCACCCCTCCACTTT
CSARAGTVNSPLHF
>TRBV18|TRBJ2-3|.|few
TGTGCCAGCTCACCAAACGGAAACACAGATACGCAGTATTTT
CASSPNGNTDTQYF
>TRBV20-1|TRBJ1-6|.|few
TGCAGTGCTAGAGTGCAGGGTGAGAATTCACCCCTCCACTTT
CSARVQGENSPLHF
>TRBV3-1|TRBJ1-1|.|.
TGTGCCAGCAGCCACGAGGGGAACACTGAAGCTTTCTTT
CASSHEGNTEAFF
>TRBV6-2/TRBV6-3|TRBJ2-3|TRBD2|many
TGTGCCAGCAGTTACTCGGGCCGCGGGAGGCTCTACCGCACAGATACGCAGTATTTT
CASSYSGRGRLYRTDTQYF
>TRBV4-1|TRBJ1-6|.|many
TGCGCCAGCAGCCAAGTGGTGACCTGGGATTCACCCCTCCACTTT
CASSQVVTWDSPLHF
>TRBV4-3|TRBJ2-4|TRBD2|few
TGCGCCAGCAGCCAAGCCGGGGGGGGGCTGTACTTC
CASSQAGGGLYF
>TRBV5-1|TRBJ2-7|TRBD1|many
TGCGCCAGCAGTTATACCGGGACAGCTTCCTACGAGCAGTACTTC
CASSYTGTASYEQYF
>TRBV30|TRBJ2-1|TRBD2|.
TGTGCCTGGAGGTCGCTTAGCGGGTACAATGAGCAGTTCTTC
CAWRSLSGYNEQFF
>TRBV18|TRBJ2-1|.|.
TGTGCCAGCTCAGGTAGCATAGGTGAGCAGTTCTTC
CASSGSIGEQFF
>TRBV14|TRBJ2-5|.|few
TGTGCCAGCAGCCATTTGACTAGTCGAGAGACCCAGTACTTC
CASSHLTSRETQYF
>TRBV9|TRBJ2-5|TRBD2|few
TGTGCCAGCAGCGTAACGAGCGGGGGGCTCCAAGAGACCCAGTACTTC
CASSVTSGGLQETQYF
>TRBV7-8|TRBJ2-7|.|many
TGTGCCAGCAGCACGTTCTCGACTAGGTTATACGAGCAGTACTTC
CASSTFSTRLYEQYF
>TRBV14|TRBJ2-7|.|many
TGTGCCAGCAGCCAAGCCGGGACAGCGGGCGAGCAGTACTTC
CASSQAGTAGEQYF